Listed here are 27 T cell receptor beta chains from one sample, sequenced in a study of sequential checkpoint blockade in melanoma. TCRdb's copy holds only in-frame clones and misses some; the assay was immunoSEQ multiplex PCR. The sample gives approximately 13,000 clones, approximately 76% of which show up once; roughly 47% is in the top ten. Treatment specified: randomized to nivolumab then ipilimumab (arm A) or the reverse (arm B). Sequencing was performed on CD8+ T cells sorted from blood (inferred from file names), taken from a patient given nivolumab and ipilimumab in sequence. These TCRs come from a human patient with melanoma. Some clones in this sample may be carry-over from other donors' samples.

This rearrangement joins TRBV6-6 to TRBJ2-7, with a weak D call TRBD2 (6 bases). Trimming pared 6 bases from V and 4 bases from J, leaving 19 bases between. Germline V CDR1 and CDR2: MNHNY, SVGAGI (reference sequence). The CDR3 covers 15 residues. The CDR3 coding sequence is TGTGCCAGCAGCGGGGGTGGTCCTCCCATGTACGAGCAGTACTTC. This codes for CASSGGGPPMYEQYF.

The chain is built from TRBV9 and TRBJ1-4, with D perhaps TRBD1 (5 bases). Germline V gene sequence: CDR1 SGDLS, CDR2 YYNGEE. V lost 3 bases and J 10 bases, leaving 10 bases between the germline ends. The CDR3 spans 12 residues. The CDR3: CASSAGGGKLFF. DNA for the CDR3: TGTGCCAGCAGCGCTGGGGGGGGAAAACTGTTTTTT.

The chain employs TRBV12-5 and TRBJ2-5; 12 bases line up with TRBD2. This CDR3 is 16 amino acids long. Trimming removed 7 bases from V and 0 bases from J; junction bases left unmatched: 6. CDR1 is LGHNT and CDR2 is FRNRAP in the germline V gene. CDR3 sequence reads: CASEASGGVNQETQYF. Here the CDR3 DNA reads TGTGCTAGTGAGGCTAGCGGGGGGGTTAACCAAGAGACCCAGTACTTC.

This chain connects TRBV30 to TRBJ2-7; tentative D call: TRBD1 (5 bases). CDR1 is GTSNPN, CDR2 SVGIG, per germline (reference sequence). The ends were cut back, 5 bases at V and 5 bases at J, with 13 bases in the middle. The CDR3 totals 12 residues. The DNA of the CDR3 is TGTGCCTGGGAGGCCAGGGAAAACGAGCAGTACTTC. Translating it yields CAWEARENEQYF.

The rearrangement uses TRBV21-1 and TRBJ2-7; the DNA was not compared with TRBD1, the D call given in the table. TRBV21-1 corresponds to a pseudogene. The CDR3 totals 12 residues. The CDR3 here is CASAQGFNEQYF. The CDR3 region has the DNA TGTGCCAGCGCACAGGGTTTCAACGAGCAGTACTTC.

J is TRBJ2-1 and V is TRBV7-9; 9 positions agree with TRBD2. Trimming took 7 bases from V and 6 from J; bases not matched to a gene: 10. Germline V CDR1 and CDR2: SEHNR, FQNEAQ (reference sequence). CDR3 length equals 15 residues. CDR3 loop: CASILRTRGGNEQFF. CDR3 coding DNA: TGTGCCAGCATTCTAAGGACGCGGGGGGGCAATGAGCAGTTCTTC.

V and J are TRBV30 and TRBJ2-3, with 8 bases fitting TRBD1. Germline CDR1 is GTSNPN and CDR2 is SVGIG (reference sequence). V was pared by 2 bases and J by 4 bases, with 8 bases of the junction left unmatched. The CDR3 is 15 amino acids. The CDR3 spells CAWSYRTGRSDTQYF. CDR3 in DNA: TGTGCCTGGAGTTACCGGACAGGGCGGTCAGATACGCAGTATTTT.

The J gene is TRBJ1-3, the V gene TRBV4-3; D gene uncertain. The CDR3 loop spans 17 amino acids. Trimming pared 4 bases from V and 2 bases from J, leaving 18 bases between. Germline CDR1 is LGHNA and CDR2 is YSLEER. The CDR3 DNA sequence: TGCGCCAGCAGCCCCCGGTACGGAGGCAGGACTGGAAACACCATATATTTT. Residues: CASSPRYGGRTGNTIYF.

Only a few counts were recorded for this clone. The rearrangement uses TRBV9 and TRBJ2-1, with 8 bases lining up with TRBD2. The CDR3 loop spans 14 amino acids. V shed 4 bases, J shed 5 bases, and the junction held 5 bases outside the gene matches. In germline, CDR1 is SGDLS, CDR2 YYNGEE. The CDR3 DNA is TGTGCCAGCAGCCCGGGAGGGGGAAACAATGAGCAGTTCTTC. Translated, it gives CASSPGGGNNEQFF.

This clone came up a few times. V usage is TRBV9 and J usage is TRBJ1-2, with TRBD1 matching 9 bases. V shed 3 bases and J 5 bases; nucleotides not matched to a gene: 14. CDR3 length: 17 residues. Looked up from germline, CDR1 is SGDLS and CDR2 is YYNGEE. The chain's CDR3 is CASSGAKRGQGVYGYTF. CDR3 in DNA: TGTGCCAGCAGCGGCGCAAAGAGGGGACAGGGAGTATATGGCTACACCTTC.

Here the CDR3 reads CASSSRQGGGTDTQYF. CDR3 bases: TGTGCCAGCAGCTCCAGACAGGGTGGCGGCACAGATACGCAGTATTTT. V usage is TRBV7-6 and J usage is TRBJ2-3, with 7 nucleotides matching TRBD1. The CDR3 has 16 residues. CDR1 and CDR2 (germline): SGHVS, FNYEAQ. J lost 1 base, V lost 4 bases, and 8 bases had no gene match.

This clone was counted once. The chain links TRBV9 to TRBJ2-3; 7 bases are shared with TRBD2. Unmatched junction bases numbered 9, after V lost 0 bases and J lost 2 bases. The CDR3 has 17 amino acids. CDR1 and CDR2 from the germline V gene are SGDLS and YYNGEE. CDR3 in amino acids: CASSVAGWLADTDTQYF. The CDR3 coding sequence is TGTGCCAGCAGCGTAGCCGGTTGGCTAGCGGACACAGATACGCAGTATTTT.

The chain is built from TRBV19 and TRBJ1-5; D is uncertain. Germline CDR1 LNHDA, CDR2 SQIVND (reference sequence). This CDR3 comprises 16 residues. Trimming pared 2 bases from V and 0 bases from J, leaving 11 bases between. In DNA form, the CDR3 reads TGTGCCAGTAGTATACAAAGTCAACATAGCAATCAGCCCCAGCATTTT. Translated: CASSIQSQHSNQPQHF.

V and J are TRBV10-2 and TRBJ2-2; D gene unclear. The CDR3 length is 13 residues. Germline V CDR1 and CDR2: WSHSY, SAAADI. Between the trimmed V and J ends, which lost 7 bases and 6 bases, there was a span of 12 bases. The CDR3 loop reads CASTPSESGELFF. The CDR3 DNA reads TGCGCCAGCACCCCAAGTGAGTCCGGGGAGCTGTTTTTT.

This chain joins TRBV5-5 and TRBJ2-5, with 10 bases matching TRBD2. The end of the DNA aligns better with TRBJ2-7, so the J call may be wrong. The CDR3 totals 16 residues. CDR1 is SGHKS and CDR2 is YYEKEE in the germline V gene (reference sequence). CDR3 nucleotides: TGTGCCAGCAGCTCCCTTCTAGCGGGGGCCTCCTACGAGCAGTACTTC. It yields the protein CASSSLLAGASYEQYF.

The rearrangement uses TRBV5-1 and TRBJ2-1; 13 bases fit TRBD2. Germline CDR1 reads SGHRS; CDR2 reads YFSETQ. This CDR3 is built from 15 residues. Unmatched junction bases numbered 7, after V lost 7 bases and J lost 6 bases. CDR3 sequence (DNA): TGCGCCAGCCGAGGGACTAGCGGGACTACCAATGAGCAGTTCTTC. Its protein is CASRGTSGTTNEQFF.

V is TRBV19 and J is TRBJ1-3, with D tentatively TRBD1 (5 bases). V lost 8 bases to trimming and J lost 0 bases, with 23 bases between them. Germline-derived CDR1 and CDR2 are LNHDA and SQIVND (reference sequence). The CDR3 consists of 18 residues. The DNA of the CDR3 is TGTGCCAGTCACCGGGGAGGACATTCCCTGAGCTCTGGAAACACCATATATTTT. Its protein product is CASHRGGHSLSSGNTIYF.

The chain couples TRBV4-3 to TRBJ2-5, with a possible D match to TRBD1 (6 bases). V was clipped by 1 base and J by 7 bases, with 10 bases between them. Germline-derived CDR1 and CDR2 are LGHNA and YSLEER. This CDR3 has 13 residues. CDR3 DNA sequence: TGCGCCAGCAGCCAAGCATTACAGGGGACCCAGTACTTC. Amino acids: CASSQALQGTQYF.

CDR3 loop: CASSRDYRRNEQFF. The CDR3 region has the DNA TGTGCCAGCAGCAGGGACTATAGGAGGAATGAGCAGTTCTTC. The genes are TRBV9 and TRBJ2-1, with 7 bases fitting TRBD2. From germline, CDR1 is SGDLS and CDR2 YYNGEE. Trimming took 4 bases from V and 7 from J; bases not matched to a gene: 8. This CDR3 comprises 14 residues.

The chain has TRBV7-9 and TRBJ2-7; 9 nucleotides match TRBD1. The V gene end was trimmed by 0 bases and the J gene end by 2 bases; junction bases not matched to a gene: 5. This CDR3 comprises 16 residues. Germline CDR1 and CDR2: SEHNR and FQNEAQ (reference sequence). Here the CDR3 DNA reads TGTGCCAGCAGCTTAGCGCTAGGGACAGGGCCCTACGAGCAGTACTTC. Protein sequence: CASSLALGTGPYEQYF.

The chain uses TRBV19 and TRBJ1-2; D is possibly TRBD1 (6 bases). Germline loops: CDR1 LNHDA, CDR2 SQIVND (reference sequence). Trimming left V 3 bases short and J 2 bases short, with 16 bases between. The CDR3 spans 16 residues. The CDR3 bases are TGTGCCAGTAGTATTGCAACAGGGCATTACAACTATGGCTACACCTTC. It yields the protein CASSIATGHYNYGYTF.

The chain is built from TRBV7-9 and TRBJ1-4; D is unresolved. Trimming shortened V by 5 bases and J by 10 bases, and 14 bases separated the two germline ends. Germline CDR1 and CDR2: SEHNR and FQNEAQ (reference sequence). The CDR3 contains 13 residues. In nucleotides, the CDR3 is TGTGCCAGCAGCCCGCCAGGAGCGGGAAAACTGTTTTTT. Amino acid sequence: CASSPPGAGKLFF.

The chain is built from TRBV19 and TRBJ2-5; 8 positions match TRBD1. The assigned J gene may be wrong: the sequence end matches TRBJ2-7 better. In germline, CDR1 is LNHDA, CDR2 SQIVND (reference sequence). The CDR3 is 13 residues long. In nucleotides, the CDR3 is TGTGCCAGTAGCCGACAGGGGTCCTACGAGCAGTACTTC. Residues: CASSRQGSYEQYF.

With respect to this clone: At one boundary the junction diverges from the germline segment, which might be a read error. This sequence joins TRBV7-7 and TRBJ2-1; perhaps TRBD1 as D (6 bases). Germline CDR1 SSHAT, CDR2 FNYEAQ (reference sequence). The CDR3 loop spans 14 amino acids. DNA for the CDR3: TGTGCTAGCAGCCAAACTTACAGGGTTAATGAGCAGTTCTTC. Residues: CASSQTYRVNEQFF.

Here the CDR3 DNA reads TGCGCCAGCAGCCTGACCAGACTAGCGGGGGACGTCCACGAGCAGTACTTC. Its protein product is CASSLTRLAGDVHEQYF. The chain combines TRBV4-3 with TRBJ2-7, with 12 bases that match TRBD2. Unmatched junction bases numbered 12, after V lost 4 bases and J lost 5 bases. Germline values: CDR1 LGHNA, CDR2 YSLEER. The CDR3 runs to 17 residues.

The V and J genes are TRBV6-6 and TRBJ2-3; 7 bases line up with TRBD2. The V segment lost 2 bases and the J segment 4 bases; nucleotides outside the gene matches: 6. This CDR3 comprises 15 residues. Per germline, CDR1 MNHNY and CDR2 SVGAGI (reference sequence). The CDR3 reads CASSYVRAGADTQYF. The CDR3 DNA reads TGTGCCAGCAGTTACGTTCGCGCGGGGGCAGATACGCAGTATTTT.

In DNA form, the CDR3 reads TGTGCCACCAGCAGAGACCGGGGCAATCAGCCCCAGCATTTT. It encodes CATSRDRGNQPQHF. The chain carries TRBV15 and TRBJ1-5, with D hard to call. Germline lookup yields CDR1 LNHNV and CDR2 YYDKDF (reference sequence). The CDR3 runs to 14 residues. Deletions cut 0 bases from V and 2 bases from J, with 5 bases between.